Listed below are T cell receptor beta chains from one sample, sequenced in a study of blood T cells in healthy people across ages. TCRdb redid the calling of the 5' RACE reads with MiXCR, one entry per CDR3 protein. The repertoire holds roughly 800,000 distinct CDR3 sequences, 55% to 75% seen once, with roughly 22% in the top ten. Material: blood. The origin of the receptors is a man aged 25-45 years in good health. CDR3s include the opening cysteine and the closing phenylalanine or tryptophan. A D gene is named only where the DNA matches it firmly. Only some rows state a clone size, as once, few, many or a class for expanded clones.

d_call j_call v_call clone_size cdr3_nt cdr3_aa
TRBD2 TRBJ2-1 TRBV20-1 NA TGCAGTGCTAACGCTCAAAGCGGGAGCTCCTACAATGAGCAGTTCTTC CSANAQSGSSYNEQFF
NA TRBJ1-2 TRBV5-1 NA TGCGCCAGCAGCCCGGGCCCCTTATATGGCTACACCTTC CASSPGPLYGYTF
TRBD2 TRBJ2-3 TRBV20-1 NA TGCAGTGCTGACGGGGGATGGCGGGAGGGCACAGATACGCAGTATTTT CSADGGWREGTDTQYF
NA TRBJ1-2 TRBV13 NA TGTGCCAGCAGCCCGTGGATTACCTATGGCTACACCTTC CASSPWITYGYTF
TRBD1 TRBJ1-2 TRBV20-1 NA TGCAGTGCTATTGGGACAGGGGGCAGGTGGGGCTACACCTTC CSAIGTGGRWGYTF
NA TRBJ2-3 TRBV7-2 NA TGTGCCAGCAGCTTAGCACCCGGCACAGATACGCGGTATTTT CASSLAPGTDTRYF
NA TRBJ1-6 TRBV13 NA TGTGCCAGCAGCAAAAGGGGTCCAGGGGAGTTTTTGAATTCACCCCTCTACTTT CASSKRGPGEFLNSPLYF
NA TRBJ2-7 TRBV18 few TGTGCCAGCTCACGATCTGACTACGAGCAGTACTTC CASSRSDYEQYF
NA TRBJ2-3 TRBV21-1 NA TGTGCCAGCAGCAAAAGATGGTCAGGGTGCGTGGTAACGCAGTATTTT CASSKRWSGCVVTQYF
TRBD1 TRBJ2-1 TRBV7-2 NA TGTGCCAGCAGCCCGGGACAGGGGAATACCTACGAGCAGTTCTTC CASSPGQGNTYEQFF
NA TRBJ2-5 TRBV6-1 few TGTGCCAGCAGTGAAGCCCGTGGATGGGCGACCCAGTACTTC CASSEARGWATQYF
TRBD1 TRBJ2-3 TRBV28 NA TGTGCCAGCATGTGGGACAGGGGCAGGACAGATACGCAGTATTTT CASMWDRGRTDTQYF
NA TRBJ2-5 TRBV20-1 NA TGCAGTGCTAGAGATCCAGGGACTGAGACCCAGTACTTC CSARDPGTETQYF
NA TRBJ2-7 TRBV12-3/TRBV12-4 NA TGTGCCAGCAGTGGTGACGGACACTACGAGCAGTACTTC CASSGDGHYEQYF
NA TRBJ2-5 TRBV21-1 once TGTGCCAGCAGCAAAGAGTTGCCCCCAATGACCCAGTACTTC CASSKELPPMTQYF
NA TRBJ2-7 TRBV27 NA TGTGCCAGCAGTTTAACGGGGGGATCCAGGGGCGAGCAGTACTTC CASSLTGGSRGEQYF
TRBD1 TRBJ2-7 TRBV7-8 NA TGTGCCAGCAGCTTAAGAACAGGGGGGATCTACGAGCAGTACTTC CASSLRTGGIYEQYF
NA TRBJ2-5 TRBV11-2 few TGTGCCAGCAGCCCAAAACAAGAGACCCAGTACTTC CASSPKQETQYF
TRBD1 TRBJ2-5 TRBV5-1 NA TGCGCCAGCCGCGAGGGGACAGGGCAAGAGACCCAGTACTTC CASREGTGQETQYF
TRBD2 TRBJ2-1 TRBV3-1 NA TGTGCCAGCAGCCAGCCCTTAGCGGGGGGGCTTAATGAGCAGTTCTTC CASSQPLAGGLNEQFF
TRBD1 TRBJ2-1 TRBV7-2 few TGTGCCAGCAGCTTAGGAATTCGGGACAGAAAGTTCTTC CASSLGIRDRKFF
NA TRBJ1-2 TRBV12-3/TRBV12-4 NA TGTGCCAGCAGCCCAATGTTAGGATTAGGCGGCTACACCTTC CASSPMLGLGGYTF
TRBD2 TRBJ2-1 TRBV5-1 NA TGCGCCAGCAGCGAAAGACTAGCGGGAGGGGGGTTAAATGAGCAGTTCTTC CASSERLAGGGLNEQFF
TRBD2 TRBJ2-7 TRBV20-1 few TGCAGTGCTACGTTGGGACTAGCGGGTTACGAGCAGTACTTC CSATLGLAGYEQYF
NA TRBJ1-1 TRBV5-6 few TGTGCCAGCACCATGAGAAATAGACAGAGGCAAGCTTTCTTT CASTMRNRQRQAFF
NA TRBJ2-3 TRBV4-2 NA TGTGCCAGCAGCCAAGACCGACGGAGGGAGGCGGATACGCAGTATTTT CASSQDRRREADTQYF
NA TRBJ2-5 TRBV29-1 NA TGCAGCGTAGCCAACCAAGAGACCCAGTACTTC CSVANQETQYF
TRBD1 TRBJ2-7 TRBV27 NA TGTGCCAGCAGTCTAACCGGGACAGGGTCTGTCCAGCAGTACTTC CASSLTGTGSVQQYF